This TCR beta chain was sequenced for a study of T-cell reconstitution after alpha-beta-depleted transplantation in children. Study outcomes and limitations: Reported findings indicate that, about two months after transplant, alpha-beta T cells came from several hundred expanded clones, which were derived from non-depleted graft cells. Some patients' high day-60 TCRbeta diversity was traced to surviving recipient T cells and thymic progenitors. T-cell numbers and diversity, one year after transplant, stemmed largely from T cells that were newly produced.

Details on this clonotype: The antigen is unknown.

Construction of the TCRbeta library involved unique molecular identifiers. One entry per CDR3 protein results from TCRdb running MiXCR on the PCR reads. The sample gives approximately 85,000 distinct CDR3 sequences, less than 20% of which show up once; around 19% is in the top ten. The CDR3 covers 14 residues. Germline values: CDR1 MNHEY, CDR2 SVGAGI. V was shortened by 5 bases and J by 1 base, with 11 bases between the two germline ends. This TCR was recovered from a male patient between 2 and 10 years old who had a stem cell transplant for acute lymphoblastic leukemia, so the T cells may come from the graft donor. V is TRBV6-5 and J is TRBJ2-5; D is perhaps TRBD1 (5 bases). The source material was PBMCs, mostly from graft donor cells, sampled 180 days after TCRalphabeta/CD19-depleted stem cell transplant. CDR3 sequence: CASSPLDSQETQYF. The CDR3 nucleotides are TGTGCCAGCAGTCCCCTTGACAGCCAAGAGACCCAGTACTTC.